This TCR beta chain was captured in a study of T cell responses to AZD1222 COVID-19 vaccine. Method: immunoSEQ multiplex PCR; TCRdb's copy keeps in-frame clones and lacks some. The sample has about 220,000 clones, 85% to 95% seen once; the top ten hold less than 1.2%. General study points: CD4 TCRs covered the whole spike, strongest at regions 160-218 and 743-854. Baseline seropositives among AZD1222 recipients totaled only five or six. Once two AZD1222 doses were given, Spike-specific TCR breadth and depth went up. Nearly half of spike-specific TCRs reportedly target unmutated variant regions.

A word on this clone: What it binds is unknown.

The CDR3 totals 15 residues. Germline V CDR1 and CDR2: SGHNT, YYREEE (reference sequence). The ends were cut back, 4 bases at V and 0 bases at J, with 11 bases in the middle. This TCR came from an adult in good health. The chain carries TRBV5-4 and TRBJ1-3; possible D gene TRBD1, 5 bases. Here the sequenced sample was peripheral blood, taken on day 0 of MenACWY control vaccination. The CDR3 coding sequence is TGTGCCAGCAGCCCCGGGACCTACTCTGGAAACACCATATATTTT. It is translated as CASSPGTYSGNTIYF.